This T cell receptor beta chain was sequenced for a study of blood T cell repertoires in COVID-19. Study-level information: The origin of the acute and convalescent COVID-19 samples was the United States, Italy and Spain.

This clone has more than one count but fewer than ten. Profiled with immunoSEQ multiplex PCR; TCRdb holds only in-frame clones, not every one. The table lists 100,000 to 150,000 clones, around nine tenths of them singletons. The CDR3 is made up of 16 amino acids. The germline CDR1 and CDR2 sequences are MNHNS and SASEGT. Trimming stripped 4 bases from V and 1 base from J, with 14 bases between. What was sequenced was peripheral blood. This chain uses TRBV6-1 with TRBJ2-1; tentative D call: TRBD1 (5 bases). The clonotype comes from a woman at least 80 years old with acute or convalescent COVID-19. Here the CDR3 reads CASSGLRTTSYNEQFF. As DNA, the CDR3 is TGTGCCAGCAGTGGGCTCCGGACAACATCCTACAATGAGCAGTTCTTC.